This T cell receptor (beta chain) was profiled in a study of control samples from healthy donors and cancer patients (dated by TCRdb to 2020 to 2022). As for this clone: It lacks a known antigen. No much larger clonotype is one base removed from it; base qualities were not supplied.

Libraries were prepared through the immunoSEQ multiplex PCR assay. TCRdb retrieved this table from immuneACCESS and kept in-frame rearrangements only. Not all clones are present; in checked studies, unresolved V genes account for under half, and no reason is known for the remainder. The sample table records tens of thousands of clones; over 75% of these occur just once. Over 3.5% of the sample belongs to the ten largest clones. Counted from cysteine to phenylalanine, this CDR3 has 16 amino acids. Here the CDR3 DNA is all that survives: 48 bases in frame from base 1. From V the trimming removes 3 bases and from J it removes 3 bases, while the gene matches leave 9 bases of the junction unaccounted for. CDR1 and CDR2, looked up from the germline V gene, are SGHRS and YFSETQ.

The specimen sequenced was blood. The chain is encoded by TRBV5-1 joined to TRBJ2-1, with TRBD2 identical over 7 junction bases. The origin of this receptor is a woman aged 50 to 65 in good health. The encoded CDR3 is CASSSRGRDYYNEQFF. The DNA is as follows: TGCGCCAGCAGCTCTAGAGGGCGGGACTACTACAATGAGCAGTTCTTC.